What follows is one T cell receptor beta chain and its context. This CDR3 is 14 amino acids long. Germline V gene sequence: CDR1 SGHTA, CDR2 FQGNSA. Deletions cut 7 bases from V and 4 bases from J, with 14 bases between. The data stem from a study of blood T cell repertoires in COVID-19. Background on the study: The study drew acute and convalescent COVID-19 samples from the United States, Italy and Spain. T cells, B-cell-depleted T cells, or PBMCs provided the cDNA or gDNA that served as material.

In the study's own analysis: Nucleated cell number was recorded as an estimate derived from reference gene primer amplification. Measured with immunoSEQ multiplex PCR; TCRdb has only the in-frame clones, and not every one. D and trimming were read from the DNA, whereas the V and J calls and clone size are those reported in that table. Found here are about 95,000 clones, about nine tenths of them singletons; the top ten hold less than 5%. The TCR comes from a woman between 50 and 59 years old in a cohort sampled during active COVID-19. The sample consisted of peripheral blood. The chain recombines TRBV7-2 with TRBJ1-5; D is possibly TRBD1 (6 bases). CDR3 sequence: CASNQGGLNQPQHF. The CDR3 DNA follows: TGTGCCAGCAACCAAGGGGGATTAAATCAGCCCCAGCATTTT.